The 29 T cell receptor beta chains presented below share a single source sample, sequenced in a study of shared clonotypes between healthy human individuals. The data were produced by immunoSEQ multiplex PCR, yet TCRdb's version contains in-frame clones alone and is incomplete. Counted here are approximately 500,000 clones, 90% to 97% occurring once; the ten biggest clones make up under 0.06%. Sequenced: naive CD4+ T cells sorted from blood. The subset is: CD45RA+ positively selected. The receptors were sampled from a woman aged 25-40 years in good health.

This clone was counted a few times. The genes are TRBV25-1 and TRBJ1-3, with D uncertain. Per germline, CDR1 MGHDK and CDR2 SYGVNS. This CDR3 region has 13 residues. V shed 5 bases and J shed 0 bases, with 5 bases lying between them. CDR3: CASSRLSGNTIYF. The CDR3 nucleotides are TGTGCCAGCAGTCGCCTCTCTGGAAACACCATATATTTT.

This chain joins TRBV14 and TRBJ2-3, with 9 bases lining up with TRBD1. Looked up from germline, CDR1 is SGHDN and CDR2 is FVKESK. The V gene end was trimmed by 5 bases and the J gene end by 4 bases; junction bases not matched to a gene: 7. The CDR3 totals 15 residues. The CDR3 DNA reads as TGTGCCAGCAGCTCCCGGGGACAGGGTGCAGATACGCAGTATTTT. Translated: CASSSRGQGADTQYF.

The genes are TRBV19 and TRBJ1-1; tentative D call: TRBD1 (6 bases). Trimming took 3 bases from V and 10 from J, leaving 15 bases between them. The CDR3 extends over 13 amino acids. Germline V gene data show CDR1 as LNHDA and CDR2 as SQIVND (reference sequence). The CDR3 DNA reads TGTGCCAGTAGTATGGGGGCCGCTAGTGGAGCTTTCTTT. This codes for CASSMGAASGAFF.

V is TRBV5-1 and J is TRBJ2-1; D is perhaps TRBD1 (6 bases). The germline V and J ends were trimmed by 0 bases and 9 bases, with 22 bases remaining between them. Germline assignment: CDR1 SGHRS and CDR2 YFSETQ. This CDR3 contains 17 residues. DNA of the CDR3: TGCGCCAGCAGCTTGGCCATGGACAGCCAGTCCTACGGTGAGCAGTTCTTC. Amino acids: CASSLAMDSQSYGEQFF.

This rearrangement joins TRBV5-1 to TRBJ1-4; D perhaps matches TRBD1 (6 bases). The CDR3 totals 14 residues. Trimming shortened V by 0 bases and J by 4 bases, and 7 bases separated the two germline ends. Germline lookup yields CDR1 SGHRS and CDR2 YFSETQ. The CDR3 here is CASSLDRVNEKLFF. CDR3 nucleotides: TGCGCCAGCAGCTTGGACAGGGTTAATGAAAAACTGTTTTTT.

The chain employs TRBV7-9 and TRBJ2-5, with 9 bases that match TRBD1. The CDR3 consists of 12 residues. With 1 base clipped from V and 13 bases from J, the junction kept 4 bases outside the gene matches. Germline lookup yields CDR1 SEHNR and CDR2 FQNEAQ (reference sequence). The CDR3 DNA reads as TGTGCCAGCAGCTTAGATGGGACAGGGCTGTACTTC. Its translation: CASSLDGTGLYF. The variable domain in full, with the rest retrieved from reference TRBV7-9 and TRBJ2-5, is DTGVSQNPRHKITKRGQNVTFRCDPISEHNRLYWYRQTLGQGPEFLTYFQNEAQLEKSRLLSDRFSAERPKGSFSTLEIQRTEQGDSAMYLCASSLDGTGLYFGPGTRLLVL.

The chain couples TRBV28 to TRBJ1-2; no clear D gene. The CDR3 loop spans 13 amino acids. In germline, CDR1 is MDHEN, CDR2 SYDVKM. V lost 2 bases and J 0 bases, leaving 4 bases between the germline ends. The chain's CDR3 is CASSLEANYGYTF. The CDR3 DNA reads TGTGCCAGCAGTTTAGAGGCTAACTATGGCTACACCTTC.

This chain links TRBV9 with TRBJ1-1; D is unclear. The CDR3 is made up of 16 amino acids. The germline V gene has CDR1 SGDLS and CDR2 YYNGEE. Deletions cut 0 bases from V and 5 bases from J, with 17 bases between. CDR3 in DNA: TGTGCCAGCAGCGTAGAGCAAGCGGGGTTGGGGACTGAAGCTTTCTTT. It is translated as CASSVEQAGLGTEAFF.

The chain links TRBV29-1 to TRBJ1-1; D possibly corresponds to TRBD1 (5 bases). Germline loops: CDR1 SQVTM, CDR2 ANQGSEA. The CDR3 runs 13 residues. Trimming shortened V by 4 bases and J by 5 bases, and 14 bases separated the two germline ends. CDR3 amino acids: CSVGVRDRTEAFF. CDR3 sequence (DNA): TGCAGCGTTGGGGTCAGGGACCGGACTGAAGCTTTCTTT.

The chain joins TRBV27 to TRBJ2-7; D uncertain. CDR3 length equals 15 residues. CDR1 MNHEY and CDR2 SMNVEV come from the germline V gene (reference sequence). Trimming shortened V by 2 bases and J by 0 bases, and 11 bases separated the two germline ends. Written as DNA, the CDR3 is TGTGCCAGCAGTTTAAGGCTGGAGAGCTCCTACGAGCAGTACTTC. It yields the protein CASSLRLESSYEQYF.

This clone was seen only once. The chain carries TRBV19 and TRBJ1-1; D uncertain. The CDR3 has 16 amino acids. The V and J ends lost 5 bases and 6 bases respectively, with 22 bases between them. Looked up from germline, CDR1 is LNHDA and CDR2 is SQIVND (reference sequence). The CDR3 nucleotides are TGTGCCAGTAGTCCCACCGGTCGCCCAGGTGGGGCTGAAGCTTTCTTT. It yields the protein CASSPTGRPGGAEAFF.

This clone was recorded once. The rearrangement uses TRBV18 and TRBJ1-4; D may be TRBD1 (5 bases). This CDR3 is 14 amino acids long. Trimming left V 6 bases short and J 0 bases short, with 8 bases between. CDR1 is KGHSH, CDR2 LQKENI, per germline. CDR3 region: CASSLGATNEKLFF. The DNA for the CDR3 is TGTGCCAGCTCCCTGGGGGCAACTAATGAAAAACTGTTTTTT.

The V and J genes are TRBV11-2 and TRBJ2-3; perhaps TRBD2 as D (5 bases). CDR1 is SGHAT and CDR2 is FQNNGV in the germline V gene. The CDR3 sequence is 14 residues long. The V end was cut by 3 bases, the J end by 9 bases, with 16 bases between. CDR3 in DNA: TGTGCCAGCAGCTTGAGGTGGCTAGCTGAGACGCAGTATTTT. It encodes CASSLRWLAETQYF.

The chain joins TRBV4-1 to TRBJ2-2; 10 bases agree with TRBD1. This CDR3 is built from 16 residues. Germline loops: CDR1 MGHRA, CDR2 YSYEKL. V trimming: 3 bases; J trimming: 5 bases; junction bases outside the gene matches: 6. CDR3 region: CASSQYRDRGTGELFF. CDR3 DNA sequence: TGCGCCAGCAGCCAGTACCGGGACAGGGGAACCGGGGAGCTGTTTTTT.

This clone was detected once. This chain uses TRBV7-2 with TRBJ2-1; the D is unclear. Germline CDR1 SGHTA, CDR2 FQGNSA. The CDR3 has 15 residues. The V end was cut by 5 bases, the J end by 2 bases, with 13 bases between. The CDR3 is CASSLRRTPYNEQFF. CDR3 DNA sequence: TGTGCCAGCAGCCTTCGGCGGACCCCCTACAATGAGCAGTTCTTC.

This clone has just one count. The chain carries TRBV7-5 and TRBJ2-1; the D call in the table, TRBD2, was not verified against the DNA. TRBV7-5 has pseudogene status. CDR3 length equals 15 residues. CDR3 protein: CASSPTSADYNEQFF. DNA of the CDR3: TGTGCCAGCAGCCCGACCTCTGCGGACTACAATGAGCAGTTCTTC.

The chain is built from TRBV28 and TRBJ2-7; TRBD1 agrees at 7 bases. Looked up from germline, CDR1 is MDHEN and CDR2 is SYDVKM. The length of the CDR3 is 14 residues. Losses at the gene ends were 5 bases for V and 7 bases for J; bases not matched to a gene: 11. The DNA for the CDR3 is TGTGCCAGCAGTCTCGAGGGACAGCGGTTGGAGCAGTACTTC. Amino acid sequence: CASSLEGQRLEQYF.

The chain couples TRBV10-3 to TRBJ1-2, with D perhaps TRBD1 (5 bases). Trimming left V 7 bases short and J 4 bases short, with 16 bases between. Germline assignment: CDR1 ENHRY and CDR2 SYGVKD. There are 14 residues in the CDR3. CDR3 coding DNA: TGTGCCATCACCCGGGACCCCATGGGCTATGGCTACACCTTC. Translating gives CAITRDPMGYGYTF.

In DNA form, the CDR3 reads TGTGCCAGCAGTGAAGCGAAGGGACTAGCGGATGATGAGTCCTACAATGAGCAGTTCTTC. It is translated as CASSEAKGLADDESYNEQFF. This rearrangement joins TRBV2 to TRBJ2-1, with TRBD2 identical over 11 bases. In germline, CDR1 is SNHLY, CDR2 FYNNEI. CDR3 size: 20 residues. The ends lost 0 bases at V and 1 base at J; junction bases unmatched: 11.

CDR3 amino acids: CASSLDTYGYTF. The CDR3 nucleotides read TGTGCCAGCAGTTTAGACACCTATGGCTACACCTTC. The chain recombines TRBV28 with TRBJ1-2; D is undetermined. V lost 2 bases, J lost 4 bases, and 5 bases lay in between. Germline assignment: CDR1 MDHEN and CDR2 SYDVKM. CDR3 length: 12 amino acids.

The J gene is TRBJ1-5, the V gene TRBV6-6; possibly TRBD1 for D (5 bases). The CDR3 length is 13 residues. Between the trimmed V and J ends, which lost 2 bases and 4 bases, there was a span of 6 bases. Germline CDR1 and CDR2: MNHNY and SVGAGI (reference sequence). CDR3 sequence reads: CASSYKGNQPQHF. In DNA, the CDR3 is TGTGCCAGCAGTTACAAGGGGAATCAGCCCCAGCATTTT.

The chain joins TRBV18 to TRBJ1-1; unclear D gene. The CDR3 is 19 amino acids. Germline-derived CDR1 and CDR2 are KGHSH and LQKENI. Trimming cost V 2 bases and J 1 base, with 23 bases left between them. CDR3 coding DNA: TGTGCCAGCTCACCATTCATGGTGCAGAATCACCTCCCGAACACTGAAGCTTTCTTT. Protein product: CASSPFMVQNHLPNTEAFF.

The rearrangement links TRBV7-2 to TRBJ1-1; 8 bases line up with TRBD1. From germline, CDR1 is SGHTA and CDR2 FQGNSA. V lost 4 bases, J lost 10 bases, and 14 bases stayed unmatched. The CDR3 runs 15 residues. In DNA, the CDR3 is TGTGCCAGCAGCTCTCTAGGGACAGGAACCGCTGGAGCTTTCTTT. Protein product: CASSSLGTGTAGAFF.

This clone was seen a single time. Other DNA sequences within the sample encode an identical CDR3. The CDR3 sequence: CASSRYGYTF. The CDR3 DNA follows: TGTGCCAGCAGCCGCTATGGCTACACCTTC. The chain uses TRBV28 and TRBJ1-2; D is undetermined. Germline CDR1 reads MDHEN; CDR2 reads SYDVKM. The CDR3 length is 10 residues. Trimming took 6 bases from V and 4 from J, leaving 3 bases between them.

Concerning this clone: Distinct nucleotide sequences in the sample also encode this CDR3. V gene TRBV5-4 combines with J gene TRBJ2-7; weak D call: TRBD1 (6 bases). The CDR3 spans 14 residues. Trimming cost V 1 base and J 3 bases, with 11 bases left between them. Per germline, CDR1 SGHNT and CDR2 YYREEE (reference sequence). CDR3 protein: CASSLPGQGYEQYF. The CDR3 DNA reads as TGTGCCAGCAGCTTGCCGGGACAAGGCTACGAGCAGTACTTC.

The V gene is TRBV2, the J gene TRBJ1-1; D is uncertain. This CDR3 spans 13 amino acids. Deletions cut 3 bases from V and 5 bases from J, with 10 bases between. Per germline, CDR1 SNHLY and CDR2 FYNNEI. CDR3 amino acids: CASSDWSETEAFF. CDR3 DNA sequence: TGTGCCAGCAGTGACTGGTCGGAGACTGAAGCTTTCTTT.

This chain joins TRBV15 and TRBJ1-5, with TRBD1 matching 7 bases. Germline values: CDR1 LNHNV, CDR2 YYDKDF (reference sequence). The ends lost 3 bases at V and 4 bases at J; junction bases unmatched: 9. The CDR3 runs to 16 residues. The CDR3 DNA sequence: TGTGCCACCAGCAGGGAGACAGGGTTAAGGAATCAGCCCCAGCATTTT. This encodes CATSRETGLRNQPQHF.

This clone was seen a single time. The V and J genes are TRBV6-5 and TRBJ1-2, with D possibly being TRBD1 (6 bases). The germline V and J ends were trimmed by 5 bases and 5 bases, with 15 bases remaining between them. CDR1 MNHEY and CDR2 SVGAGI come from the germline V gene. The CDR3 loop spans 14 amino acids. The CDR3 protein is CASSPRGAIYGYTF. The CDR3 coding sequence is TGTGCCAGCAGTCCACGGGGGGCAATTTATGGCTACACCTTC.

This clone appeared once. The rearrangement joins TRBV9 to TRBJ1-2; no reliable D call. Germline V gene sequence: CDR1 SGDLS, CDR2 YYNGEE. The CDR3 consists of 14 residues. V gave up 0 bases and J gave up 8 bases, with 14 bases separating them. The CDR3 DNA reads as TGTGCCAGCAGCGTAGATATCGGCTCGTCGGGCTACACCTTC. It codes for CASSVDIGSSGYTF.